Listed below are T cell receptor beta chains from one sample, sequenced in a study of T-cell reconstitution after alpha-beta-depleted transplantation in children. Using its own MiXCR run on the PCR reads, TCRdb lists one record per CDR3 protein. This sample has fewer than 200,000 distinct CDR3 sequences; approximately 7% occur once, and the top ten carry more than 2.5%. Sequences were derived from PBMCs from the stem cell graft donor, sampled from the stem cell graft. Receptor source: a human donor who donated a stem cell graft to a child with Wiskott-Aldrich syndrome. The CDR3 runs from the conserved cysteine through the conserved F or W. D genes are given only for firm matches. Clone size is shown for a subset of rows, as once, few, many or a class of expanded clone.

j_call: TRBJ2-7
d_call: TRBD2
v_call: TRBV5-5
clone_size: many
cdr3_nt: TGTGCCAGCAGCTTGATGGCTAGCGGGCCGCCTGAGCAGTACTTC
cdr3_aa: CASSLMASGPPEQYF

j_call: TRBJ2-4
d_call: NA
v_call: TRBV18
clone_size: NA
cdr3_nt: TGTGCCAGCTCACCGCGGGATTCTATAGCCAAAAACATTCAGTACTTC
cdr3_aa: CASSPRDSIAKNIQYF

j_call: TRBJ2-1
d_call: NA
v_call: TRBV7-9
clone_size: many
cdr3_nt: TGTGCCAGCAGCTTATCGGGATTCCGATACAATGAGCAGTTCTTC
cdr3_aa: CASSLSGFRYNEQFF

j_call: TRBJ1-1
d_call: TRBD1
v_call: TRBV5-1
clone_size: many
cdr3_nt: TGCGCCAGCAGTTCTAAAGCGGGACAGGTGATCACTGAAGCTTTCTTT
cdr3_aa: CASSSKAGQVITEAFF

j_call: TRBJ1-1
d_call: NA
v_call: TRBV28
clone_size: many
cdr3_nt: TGTGCCAGCAGTTTATCTAGGGCCACTGAAGCTTTCTTT
cdr3_aa: CASSLSRATEAFF

j_call: TRBJ2-5
d_call: TRBD2
v_call: TRBV4-1
clone_size: few
cdr3_nt: TGCGCCAGCAGCCAAAGCGGGAGGGGAGGGGAGACCCAGTACTTC
cdr3_aa: CASSQSGRGGETQYF

j_call: TRBJ2-3
d_call: TRBD2
v_call: TRBV12-3/TRBV12-4
clone_size: many
cdr3_nt: TGTGCCAGCAGGGTAGCGGGGGCCCAGCCAACAGATACGCAGTATTTT
cdr3_aa: CASRVAGAQPTDTQYF

j_call: TRBJ2-6
d_call: NA
v_call: TRBV20-1
clone_size: many
cdr3_nt: TGCAGTGCTTTCCCCGGTTCTGGGGCCAACGTCCTGACTTTC
cdr3_aa: CSAFPGSGANVLTF

j_call: TRBJ2-3
d_call: NA
v_call: TRBV12-3/TRBV12-4
clone_size: many
cdr3_nt: TGTGCCAGCAGACACCCCGGGACTGCCCCCACAGATACGCAGTATTTT
cdr3_aa: CASRHPGTAPTDTQYF

j_call: TRBJ2-4
d_call: NA
v_call: TRBV27
clone_size: NA
cdr3_nt: TGTGCCAGCAGTTTATCGAGTTGGGGGGCCCTAGCCAAAAACATTCAGTACTTC
cdr3_aa: CASSLSSWGALAKNIQYF

j_call: TRBJ2-5
d_call: NA
v_call: TRBV2
clone_size: many
cdr3_nt: TGTGCCAGCTCGACCATAGAGACCCAGTACTTC
cdr3_aa: CASSTIETQYF

j_call: TRBJ2-1
d_call: NA
v_call: TRBV5-1
clone_size: many
cdr3_nt: TGCGCCAGCAGCTTGTGGGCGAGCTCCTACAATGAGCAGTTCTTC
cdr3_aa: CASSLWASSYNEQFF

j_call: TRBJ1-4
d_call: NA
v_call: TRBV5-1
clone_size: many
cdr3_nt: TGCGCCAGCAGCTTGGTTTCGACAGCAACTAATGAAAAACTGTTTTTT
cdr3_aa: CASSLVSTATNEKLFF

j_call: TRBJ2-3
d_call: NA
v_call: TRBV5-1
clone_size: many
cdr3_nt: TGCGCCAGCAGCTCAGACAACAGGGTGAGCAGGGATACGCAGTATTTT
cdr3_aa: CASSSDNRVSRDTQYF

j_call: TRBJ2-1
d_call: NA
v_call: TRBV3-1
clone_size: many
cdr3_nt: TGTGCCAGCACCCCCGTGGGGGGGGCGGACGGTGAGCAGTTCTTC
cdr3_aa: CASTPVGGADGEQFF

j_call: TRBJ1-6
d_call: TRBD1
v_call: TRBV11-2
clone_size: many
cdr3_nt: TGTGCCAGCAGCGCCTGGACAGGGCAGCGCCCTACCTATAATTCACCCCTCCACTTT
cdr3_aa: CASSAWTGQRPTYNSPLHF

j_call: TRBJ2-7
d_call: TRBD2
v_call: TRBV27
clone_size: many
cdr3_nt: TGTGCCAGCAGTTTACTAGCGGGATACGAGCAGTACTTC
cdr3_aa: CASSLLAGYEQYF

j_call: TRBJ1-6
d_call: NA
v_call: TRBV25-1
clone_size: many
cdr3_nt: TGTGCCAGCAGTGAAGTACCGACATTTTCACCCCTCCACTTT
cdr3_aa: CASSEVPTFSPLHF

j_call: TRBJ2-3
d_call: TRBD1
v_call: TRBV29-1
clone_size: few
cdr3_nt: TGCAGCCATCTGAGGGGGCGCACAGATACGCAGTATTTT
cdr3_aa: CSHLRGRTDTQYF

j_call: TRBJ1-2
d_call: NA
v_call: TRBV20-1
clone_size: many
cdr3_nt: TGCAGTGCTAGAGATCGGGTCATATCCTATGGCTACACCTTC
cdr3_aa: CSARDRVISYGYTF

j_call: TRBJ2-1
d_call: NA
v_call: TRBV27
clone_size: NA
cdr3_nt: TGTGCCAGCAGTTTGGGGTTTAGGGATGAGCAGTTCTTC
cdr3_aa: CASSLGFRDEQFF

j_call: TRBJ1-1
d_call: NA
v_call: TRBV20-1
clone_size: many
cdr3_nt: TGCAGTGCTAGAATCTCTGAAGCTTTCTTT
cdr3_aa: CSARISEAFF

j_call: TRBJ2-1
d_call: NA
v_call: TRBV20-1
clone_size: NA
cdr3_nt: TGCAGTGCTAGAGAAGGAGCTGTTAGGTATGAGCAGTTCTTC
cdr3_aa: CSAREGAVRYEQFF

j_call: TRBJ1-2
d_call: NA
v_call: TRBV7-9
clone_size: many
cdr3_nt: TGTGCCAGCAGCTTAGACACCTTC
cdr3_aa: CASSLDTF

j_call: TRBJ2-2
d_call: TRBD1
v_call: TRBV12-3/TRBV12-4
clone_size: many
cdr3_nt: TGTGCCAGCAAGCCCGGGACAGTTAACACCGGGGAGCTGTTTTTT
cdr3_aa: CASKPGTVNTGELFF

j_call: TRBJ1-2
d_call: NA
v_call: TRBV6-5
clone_size: many
cdr3_nt: TGTGCCAGCAGTTACTCGATGGCTGGGGTTGGTATCTATGGCTACACCTTC
cdr3_aa: CASSYSMAGVGIYGYTF

j_call: TRBJ1-5
d_call: TRBD1
v_call: TRBV10-3
clone_size: many
cdr3_nt: TGTGCCATCAGTGAAGGGACAGAGCACAATCAGCCCCAGCATTTT
cdr3_aa: CAISEGTEHNQPQHF

j_call: TRBJ1-5
d_call: NA
v_call: TRBV7-9
clone_size: NA
cdr3_nt: TGTGCCAGCAGTCGTCAGGACAATCAGCCCCAGCATTTT
cdr3_aa: CASSRQDNQPQHF

j_call: TRBJ2-1
d_call: NA
v_call: TRBV29-1
clone_size: many
cdr3_nt: TGCAGCGTTGTGGCGGGATGGGATGAGCAGTTCTTC
cdr3_aa: CSVVAGWDEQFF

j_call: TRBJ1-2
d_call: NA
v_call: TRBV20-1
clone_size: many
cdr3_nt: TGCAGTGCCCCATGGACGTCCGGCTACACCTTC
cdr3_aa: CSAPWTSGYTF

j_call: TRBJ2-2
d_call: TRBD2
v_call: TRBV20-1
clone_size: NA
cdr3_nt: TGCAGTGCCCGGACTAGCGGGAGGCCCAACACCGGGGAGCTGTTTTTT
cdr3_aa: CSARTSGRPNTGELFF

j_call: TRBJ2-7
d_call: NA
v_call: TRBV5-1
clone_size: many
cdr3_nt: TGCGCCAGCAGCTTGCGGACAGACTACGAGCAGTACTTC
cdr3_aa: CASSLRTDYEQYF

j_call: TRBJ1-5
d_call: NA
v_call: TRBV12-3/TRBV12-4
clone_size: many
cdr3_nt: TGTGCCAGCAGCCCCAGGGGATACGACAATCAGCCCCAGCATTTT
cdr3_aa: CASSPRGYDNQPQHF

j_call: TRBJ2-1
d_call: TRBD1
v_call: TRBV27
clone_size: many
cdr3_nt: TGTGCCAGCAGTTTAAGGGACAGGGTGTACAATGAGCAGTTCTTC
cdr3_aa: CASSLRDRVYNEQFF

j_call: TRBJ2-2
d_call: NA
v_call: TRBV20-1
clone_size: many
cdr3_nt: TGCTGTACGACCGGGGGGCGTAGCACCGGGGAGCTGTTTTTT
cdr3_aa: CCTTGGRSTGELFF

j_call: TRBJ2-2
d_call: NA
v_call: TRBV3-1
clone_size: NA
cdr3_nt: TGTGCCAGCAGCCAAGATGTGAGGGACGGCGCCTTGGCCACCGGGGAGCTGTTTTTT
cdr3_aa: CASSQDVRDGALATGELFF

j_call: TRBJ1-2
d_call: NA
v_call: TRBV9
clone_size: NA
cdr3_nt: TGTGCCAGCAGCGTTGGCAGTACTAACTATGGCTACACCTTC
cdr3_aa: CASSVGSTNYGYTF

j_call: TRBJ2-2
d_call: NA
v_call: TRBV30
clone_size: many
cdr3_nt: TGTGCCTGGAGCGTTGCCGGGGAGCTGTTTTTT
cdr3_aa: CAWSVAGELFF

j_call: TRBJ2-3
d_call: TRBD2
v_call: TRBV5-1
clone_size: many
cdr3_nt: TGCGCCAGCAGCTTGGCCTGGACTAGCGGGGGGCTCAGCACAGATACGCAGTATTTT
cdr3_aa: CASSLAWTSGGLSTDTQYF

j_call: TRBJ1-4
d_call: NA
v_call: TRBV29-1
clone_size: many
cdr3_nt: TGCAGCGTCTTGGACAATGCGGAAAAACTGTTTTTT
cdr3_aa: CSVLDNAEKLFF

j_call: TRBJ2-2
d_call: TRBD2
v_call: TRBV7-7
clone_size: many
cdr3_nt: TGTGCCAGCAGCCCAGGACTAGCGAACACCGGGGAGCTGTTTTTT
cdr3_aa: CASSPGLANTGELFF

j_call: TRBJ2-1
d_call: TRBD2
v_call: TRBV29-1
clone_size: many
cdr3_nt: TGCAGCGTTTGGACTAGCGGGGGGCCCCTATACAATGAGCAGTTCTTC
cdr3_aa: CSVWTSGGPLYNEQFF

j_call: TRBJ2-3
d_call: NA
v_call: TRBV7-6
clone_size: many
cdr3_nt: TGTGCCAGCAGCCTACGATCCCCTTTAGCGGATTCGATCACAGATACGCAGTATTTT
cdr3_aa: CASSLRSPLADSITDTQYF

j_call: TRBJ2-7
d_call: NA
v_call: TRBV4-1
clone_size: few
cdr3_nt: TGCGCCAGCAGCAGCGTCGCAGTTCCCACCTACGAGCAGTACTTC
cdr3_aa: CASSSVAVPTYEQYF

j_call: TRBJ1-2
d_call: NA
v_call: TRBV5-1
clone_size: many
cdr3_nt: TGCGCCAGCAGCTTGAACAGGGACGGCTACACCTTC
cdr3_aa: CASSLNRDGYTF

j_call: TRBJ1-1
d_call: TRBD1
v_call: TRBV29-1
clone_size: many
cdr3_nt: TGCAGCGTTGGAGGGACAGGGACGAACACTGAAGCTTTCTTT
cdr3_aa: CSVGGTGTNTEAFF

j_call: TRBJ1-4
d_call: TRBD1
v_call: TRBV24-1
clone_size: many
cdr3_nt: TGTGCCACCAGTGCCCCGGACAGGGTCGGAGAAAAACTGTTTTTT
cdr3_aa: CATSAPDRVGEKLFF

j_call: TRBJ2-3
d_call: TRBD1
v_call: TRBV11-2
clone_size: many
cdr3_nt: TGTGCCAGCAGCTTCAATCCCGGGACAGGGGCATTAGGCACAGATACGCAGTATTTT
cdr3_aa: CASSFNPGTGALGTDTQYF

j_call: TRBJ1-4
d_call: NA
v_call: TRBV7-8
clone_size: many
cdr3_nt: TGTGCCAGCAGCCCCCCGGAAGGGGCGGCTTTTTTT
cdr3_aa: CASSPPEGAAFF